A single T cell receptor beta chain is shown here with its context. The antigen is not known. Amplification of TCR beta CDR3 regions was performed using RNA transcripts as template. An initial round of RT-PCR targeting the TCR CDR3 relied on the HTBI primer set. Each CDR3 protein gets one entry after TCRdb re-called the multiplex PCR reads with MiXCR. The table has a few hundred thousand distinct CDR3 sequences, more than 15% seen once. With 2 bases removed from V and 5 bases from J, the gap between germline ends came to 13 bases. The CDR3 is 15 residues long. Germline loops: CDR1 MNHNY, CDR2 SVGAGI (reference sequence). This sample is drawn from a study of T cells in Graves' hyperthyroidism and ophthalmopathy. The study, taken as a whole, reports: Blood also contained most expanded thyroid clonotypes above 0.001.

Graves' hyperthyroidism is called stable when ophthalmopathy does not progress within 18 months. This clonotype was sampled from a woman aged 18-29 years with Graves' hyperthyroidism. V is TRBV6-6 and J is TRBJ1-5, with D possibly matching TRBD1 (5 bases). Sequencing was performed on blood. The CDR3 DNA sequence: TGTGCCAGCAGTTACGATGGGACGGGATATCAGCCCCAGCATTTT. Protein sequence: CASSYDGTGYQPQHF.